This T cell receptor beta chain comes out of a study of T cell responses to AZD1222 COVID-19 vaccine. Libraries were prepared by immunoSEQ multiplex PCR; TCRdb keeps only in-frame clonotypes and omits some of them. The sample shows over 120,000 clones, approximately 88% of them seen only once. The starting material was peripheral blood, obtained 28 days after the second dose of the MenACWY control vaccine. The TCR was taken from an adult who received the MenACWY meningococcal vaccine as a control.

The CDR3, as DNA: TGTGCCAGCAGCTTGACTAGCCCCTACGAGCAGTACTTC. Protein: CASSLTSPYEQYF. V is TRBV7-9 and J is TRBJ2-7, with TRBD2 matching over 7 bases. Germline assignment: CDR1 SEHNR and CDR2 FQNEAQ (reference sequence). V shed 3 bases and J 2 bases; nucleotides not matched to a gene: 1. This CDR3 has 13 residues.